This is a list of T cell receptor beta chains from one sample in a study of response to subunit inactivated influenza vaccine. One entry per CDR3 protein results from TCRdb running MiXCR on the RT-PCR reads. This sample has fewer than 550,000 distinct CDR3 sequences; approximately 24% occur once, and the top ten carry around 2%. Sequenced here: CD4+ T cells sorted from PBMCs, sampled 4 to 6 days after vaccination. These receptors were obtained from a man over 45 who received an inactivated influenza vaccine. The conserved cysteine and the conserved F or W are not part of the CDR3 here. Each record gives: V gene, J gene, CDR3 protein.

v_call: TRBV10-3
j_call: TRBJ1-1
cdr3_aa: AISEVGGDTEAF

v_call: TRBV4-2
j_call: TRBJ2-6
cdr3_aa: ASSQNLADRLANVLT

v_call: TRBV5-1
j_call: TRBJ2-1
cdr3_aa: ASSLVDRDYNEQF

v_call: TRBV12-3/TRBV12-4
j_call: TRBJ1-6
cdr3_aa: ASRSTGTEGRTLH

v_call: TRBV10-3
j_call: TRBJ2-5
cdr3_aa: AISDPLDKQETQY

v_call: TRBV29-1
j_call: TRBJ2-5
cdr3_aa: SARGDPETQY

v_call: TRBV6-5
j_call: TRBJ2-5
cdr3_aa: ASRGHGETQY

v_call: TRBV7-6
j_call: TRBJ2-3
cdr3_aa: ASSLSRASTDTQY

v_call: TRBV24-1
j_call: TRBJ2-1
cdr3_aa: ATSDLRDRGGNEQF

v_call: TRBV5-1
j_call: TRBJ2-2
cdr3_aa: ASSLGQGIGELF

v_call: TRBV20-1
j_call: TRBJ2-1
cdr3_aa: SAREADGRSYNEQF

v_call: TRBV12-3/TRBV12-4
j_call: TRBJ2-7
cdr3_aa: ASSRRTGVYEQY

v_call: TRBV7-2
j_call: TRBJ1-1
cdr3_aa: ASSSLGGEAF

v_call: TRBV6-2/TRBV6-3
j_call: TRBJ1-2
cdr3_aa: ASSKDRDYGYT

v_call: TRBV2
j_call: TRBJ1-1
cdr3_aa: ASKGDRDTEAF

v_call: TRBV29-1
j_call: TRBJ2-1
cdr3_aa: SVEEKYRDNEQF

v_call: TRBV7-2
j_call: TRBJ2-4
cdr3_aa: ASTHSGRLAKNIQY

v_call: TRBV6-1
j_call: TRBJ2-2
cdr3_aa: ASPKSGTGGTGELF

v_call: TRBV24-1
j_call: TRBJ2-1
cdr3_aa: ATSDLGTGVVEQF

v_call: TRBV3-1
j_call: TRBJ2-1
cdr3_aa: ASSQGGRAFGEQF

v_call: TRBV7-9
j_call: TRBJ2-4
cdr3_aa: ASSEAGGIQY

v_call: TRBV3-1
j_call: TRBJ2-7
cdr3_aa: ASSQFRLGLADIYEQY

v_call: TRBV12-3/TRBV12-4
j_call: TRBJ1-1
cdr3_aa: ASSLMALNTEAF

v_call: TRBV5-1
j_call: TRBJ2-7
cdr3_aa: ASSTEGHYEQY

v_call: TRBV5-4
j_call: TRBJ1-2
cdr3_aa: ASSLQGGSGYT

v_call: TRBV4-1
j_call: TRBJ1-6
cdr3_aa: ASSQTPGQTSPLH

v_call: TRBV20-1
j_call: TRBJ1-5
cdr3_aa: SARDPGGPNQPQH

v_call: TRBV11-2
j_call: TRBJ2-3
cdr3_aa: ASSPLGGGGTSTDTQY

v_call: TRBV18
j_call: TRBJ2-3
cdr3_aa: ASSPTPSPGGAGTDTQY

v_call: TRBV6-2/TRBV6-3
j_call: TRBJ2-2
cdr3_aa: ASSTNSYGELF

v_call: TRBV12-3/TRBV12-4
j_call: TRBJ2-3
cdr3_aa: ASSFRGGPRTDTQY

v_call: TRBV12-3/TRBV12-4
j_call: TRBJ2-3
cdr3_aa: ASRSNRGRDTQY

v_call: TRBV7-9
j_call: TRBJ1-4
cdr3_aa: ASSLWTGVTTNEKLF

v_call: TRBV6-1
j_call: TRBJ2-1
cdr3_aa: ASSGTGGTYNEQF

v_call: TRBV6-1
j_call: TRBJ1-1
cdr3_aa: ASSRAGTNTEAF

v_call: TRBV4-3
j_call: TRBJ2-5
cdr3_aa: ASSQNVLAGGQETQY

v_call: TRBV11-1
j_call: TRBJ1-2
cdr3_aa: ASSWSFGEYGYT

v_call: TRBV11-1
j_call: TRBJ2-5
cdr3_aa: ASSFTGGTLETQY

v_call: TRBV5-1
j_call: TRBJ2-7
cdr3_aa: ASRSVLISYEQY

v_call: TRBV7-9
j_call: TRBJ1-4
cdr3_aa: ASSHRGSNEKLF

v_call: TRBV29-1
j_call: TRBJ2-2
cdr3_aa: SVADTKTGELF

v_call: TRBV6-1
j_call: TRBJ2-1
cdr3_aa: ASSRGTSGYTYNEQF

v_call: TRBV10-3
j_call: TRBJ2-3
cdr3_aa: AISPTGSDTQY

v_call: TRBV24-1
j_call: TRBJ1-1
cdr3_aa: ATRSQGQADTEAF

v_call: TRBV4-3
j_call: TRBJ2-7
cdr3_aa: ASSQSLWGQYEQY

v_call: TRBV5-8
j_call: TRBJ2-7
cdr3_aa: ASSGTGGRGEQY